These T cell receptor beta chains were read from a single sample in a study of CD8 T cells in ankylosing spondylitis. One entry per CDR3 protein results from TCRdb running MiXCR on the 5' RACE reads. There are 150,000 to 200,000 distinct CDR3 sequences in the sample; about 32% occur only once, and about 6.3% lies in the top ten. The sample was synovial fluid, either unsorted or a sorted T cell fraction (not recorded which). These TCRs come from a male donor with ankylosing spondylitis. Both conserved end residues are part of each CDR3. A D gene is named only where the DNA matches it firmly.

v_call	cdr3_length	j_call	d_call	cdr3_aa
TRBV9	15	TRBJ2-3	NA	CASSVALIPGDTQYF
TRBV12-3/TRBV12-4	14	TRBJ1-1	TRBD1	CASSFQGAGSEAFF
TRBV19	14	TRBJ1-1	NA	CASRADSTNTESFF
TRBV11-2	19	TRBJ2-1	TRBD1	CASSLPPGTGGTPYNEQFF
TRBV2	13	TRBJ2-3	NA	CASTAGWGDTQYF
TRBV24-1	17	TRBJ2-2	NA	CATSDLASPASSGELFF
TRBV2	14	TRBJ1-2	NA	CASSENSGIGGYTF
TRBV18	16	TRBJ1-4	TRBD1	CASSPRPGQGDEKLFF
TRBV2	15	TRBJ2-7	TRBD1	CASSGWTGGPYEQYF
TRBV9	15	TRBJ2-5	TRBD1	CASSARDSLMETQYF
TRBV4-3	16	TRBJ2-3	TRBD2	CASSQSGRAHADTQYF
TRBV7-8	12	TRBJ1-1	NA	CASSNTYTEAFF
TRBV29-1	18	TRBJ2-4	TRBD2	CSVEKAGPRVKAKNIQYF
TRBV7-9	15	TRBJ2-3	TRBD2	CASSFGLAATDTQYF
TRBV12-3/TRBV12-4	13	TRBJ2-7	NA	CASEVGPGYEQYF
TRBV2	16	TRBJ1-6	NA	CASTIRGGRDNSPLHF
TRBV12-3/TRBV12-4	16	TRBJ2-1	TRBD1	CASSLNVGGARNEQFF
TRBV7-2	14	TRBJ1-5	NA	CASSLVQGTQPQHF
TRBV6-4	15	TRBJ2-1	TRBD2	CASSVGLAAVNEQFF
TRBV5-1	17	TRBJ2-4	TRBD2	CASSPTGTSGRGNIQYF
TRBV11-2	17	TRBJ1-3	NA	CASSISTGQTSGNTIYF
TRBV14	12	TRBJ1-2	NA	CASSPSSYGYTF
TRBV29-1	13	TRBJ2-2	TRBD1	CSGRDSNTGELFF
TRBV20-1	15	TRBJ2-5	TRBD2	CSARGTSGREETQYF
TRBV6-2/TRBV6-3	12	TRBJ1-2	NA	CASATAGEGYTF
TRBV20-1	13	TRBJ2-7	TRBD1	CSAGGQGAAEQYF
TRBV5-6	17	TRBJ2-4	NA	CASSLRGHGLAKNIQYF